These T cell receptor beta chains were read from a single sample in a study of cytomegalovirus exposure and HLA in healthy donors. Profiling relied on immunoSEQ multiplex PCR, and the TCRdb table lists in-frame clones only, not all of them. The table lists under 200,000 clones, about 75% of them singletons. The sequenced sample consisted of PBMCs. The receptors shown here come from a woman aged 50 to 60 in good health and CMV-seropositive. CDR3s include the opening cysteine and the closing phenylalanine or tryptophan. A D gene is named only where the DNA matches it firmly.

V	D	J	CDR3	DNA
TRBV6-1	-	TRBJ2-1	CASNLRVASQNEQFF	TGTGCCAGCAATCTCAGGGTGGCGTCTCAAAATGAGCAGTTCTTC
TRBV7-9	TRBD1	TRBJ1-1	CAGSTDRGSTEAFF	TGTGCCGGCAGCACCGACAGGGGATCCACTGAAGCCTTCTTT
TRBV6-1	TRBD1	TRBJ1-3	CASGSGGTGNTIYF	TGTGCCAGCGGCTCAGGGGGAACTGGAAACACCATATATTTT
TRBV12-5	-	TRBJ1-2	CASGTGYFDGYTF	TGTGCTAGTGGCACAGGGTATTTCGATGGCTACACCTTC
TRBV18	TRBD1	TRBJ1-4	CASSPAVQGASNEKLFF	TGTGCCAGCTCACCAGCGGTCCAGGGGGCTTCTAATGAAAAACTGTTTTTT
TRBV5-1	-	TRBJ1-2	CASSLTLTKDGYTF	TGCGCCAGCAGTCTAACACTAACCAAGGATGGCTACACCTTC
TRBV5-1	TRBD1	TRBJ1-4	CASSLGQGTTNEKLFF	TGCGCCAGCAGCTTGGGACAGGGGACAACTAATGAAAAACTGTTTTTT
TRBV5-1	TRBD2	TRBJ2-7	CASSFLAGGPSYEQYF	TGCGCCAGCAGCTTTTTGGCGGGGGGCCCTTCCTACGAGCAGTACTTC
TRBV30	-	TRBJ1-4	CAWSGGLGEKLFF	TGTGCCTGGAGTGGGGGGCTGGGTGAAAAACTGTTTTTT
TRBV10-3	TRBD1	TRBJ2-2	CAISETSDRDTGELFF	TGTGCCATCAGTGAGACTTCCGACAGGGACACCGGGGAGCTGTTTTTT
TRBV18	TRBD1	TRBJ2-3	CASSKPGRGSTDTQYF	TGTGCCAGCTCAAAACCGGGCAGGGGGAGCACAGATACGCAGTATTTT
TRBV10-3	TRBD2	TRBJ2-3	CAISDLTDSGGARDTQYF	TGTGCCATCAGTGATCTCACAGATTCCGGGGGGGCCCGAGATACGCAGTATTTT
TRBV19	TRBD1	TRBJ1-1	CASRDRGMNTEAFF	TGTGCCAGTAGGGACAGGGGAATGAACACTGAAGCTTTCTTT
TRBV2	TRBD1	TRBJ2-3	CATRGRTGSTDTQYF	TGTGCCACCCGAGGGAGGACAGGGAGCACAGATACGCAGTATTTT
TRBV6-5	-	TRBJ1-2	CASSPLLGARGYTF	TGTGCCAGCAGCCCCCTGCTGGGGGCGCGTGGCTACACCTTC
TRBV7-9	-	TRBJ1-1	CASSFGVAGTEAFF	TGTGCCAGCAGCTTCGGGGTCGCCGGTACTGAAGCTTTCTTT
TRBV10-3	TRBD1	TRBJ1-1	CAISEGAGASRAAFF	TGTGCCATCAGCGAGGGGGCAGGGGCGAGCCGAGCCGCTTTCTTT
TRBV7-9	TRBD2	TRBJ2-1	CASSWTSGLYNEQFF	TGTGCCAGCAGCTGGACTAGCGGCTTATACAATGAGCAGTTCTTC
TRBV2	-	TRBJ1-2	CASTLDSYGYTF	TGTGCCAGCACCCTGGACAGCTATGGCTACACCTTC
TRBV9	-	TRBJ1-2	CASSAGLGGTCKGYTF	TGTGCCAGCAGCGCAGGTCTAGGGGGAACTTGTAAGGGCTACACCTTC
TRBV10-1	TRBD1	TRBJ2-7	CASSDQGAGYEQYF	TGCGCCAGCAGTGACCAGGGGGCCGGCTACGAGCAGTACTTC
TRBV5-1	-	TRBJ2-3	CASSLAGGRGTDTQYF	TGCGCCAGCAGCTTGGCCGGGGGGCGCGGCACAGATACGCAGTATTTT
TRBV5-4	-	TRBJ1-1	CASSQDGGRLGNTEAFF	TGTGCCAGCAGCCAGGACGGAGGAAGACTAGGGAACACTGAAGCTTTCTTT
TRBV9	TRBD1	TRBJ1-3	CASSLEGTGTGGNTIYF	TGTGCCAGCAGCCTAGAGGGGACAGGGACAGGAGGAAACACCATATATTTT
TRBV6-6	-	TRBJ2-2	CASVLADTGELFF	TGTGCCAGCGTACTAGCAGACACCGGGGAGCTGTTTTTT
TRBV18	-	TRBJ1-1	CASSPATGNTEAFF	TGTGCCAGCTCACCGGCGACAGGGAACACTGAAGCTTTCTTT